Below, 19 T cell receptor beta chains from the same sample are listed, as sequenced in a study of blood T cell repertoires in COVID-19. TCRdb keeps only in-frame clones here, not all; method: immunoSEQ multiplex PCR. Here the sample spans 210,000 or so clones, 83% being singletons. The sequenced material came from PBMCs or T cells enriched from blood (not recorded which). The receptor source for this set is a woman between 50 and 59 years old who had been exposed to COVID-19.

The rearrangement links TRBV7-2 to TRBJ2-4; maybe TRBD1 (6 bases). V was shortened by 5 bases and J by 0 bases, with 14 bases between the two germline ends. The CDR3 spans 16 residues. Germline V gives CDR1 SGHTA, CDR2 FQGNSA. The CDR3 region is CASSLRTALAKNIQYF. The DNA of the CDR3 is TGTGCCAGCAGCCTCCGGACAGCTCTAGCCAAAAACATTCAGTACTTC.

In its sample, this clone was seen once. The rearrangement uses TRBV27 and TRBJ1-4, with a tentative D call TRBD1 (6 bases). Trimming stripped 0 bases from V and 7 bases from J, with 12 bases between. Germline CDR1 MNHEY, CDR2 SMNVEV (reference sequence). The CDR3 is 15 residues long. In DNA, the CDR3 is TGTGCCAGCAGTTTATCGAGCCAGGGGTTTGAAAAACTGTTTTTT. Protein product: CASSLSSQGFEKLFF.

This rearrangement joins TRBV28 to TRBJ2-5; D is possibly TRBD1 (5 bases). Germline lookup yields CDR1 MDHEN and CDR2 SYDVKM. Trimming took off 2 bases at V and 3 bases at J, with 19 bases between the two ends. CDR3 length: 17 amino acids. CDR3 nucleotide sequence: TGTGCCAGCAGTTTAACCCCTCCAAGGGGAAGAGAAGAGACCCAGTACTTC. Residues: CASSLTPPRGREETQYF.

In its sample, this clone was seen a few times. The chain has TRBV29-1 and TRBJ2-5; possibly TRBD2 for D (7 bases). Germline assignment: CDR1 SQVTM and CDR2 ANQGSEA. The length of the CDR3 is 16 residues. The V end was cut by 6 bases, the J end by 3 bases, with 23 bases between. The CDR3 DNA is TGCAGCGTCCTGATCCTGCGGGGGCCGGCGGAAGAGACCCAGTACTTC. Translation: CSVLILRGPAEETQYF.

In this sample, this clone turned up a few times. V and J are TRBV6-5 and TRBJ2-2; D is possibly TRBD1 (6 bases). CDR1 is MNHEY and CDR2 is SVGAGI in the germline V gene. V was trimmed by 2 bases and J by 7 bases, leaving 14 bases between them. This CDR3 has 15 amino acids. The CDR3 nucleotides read TGTGCCAGCAGTTACGGGATCAGAGGGGGCGGGGAGCTGTTTTTT. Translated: CASSYGIRGGGELFF.

This CDR3 reads CASSENLDTIYGYTF. DNA for the CDR3: TGTGCCAGCAGTGAGAATCTGGACACTATATATGGCTACACCTTC. V is TRBV6-1 and J is TRBJ1-2; a weak D match, TRBD1 (5 bases). V lost 3 bases to trimming and J lost 5 bases, with 16 bases between them. The germline gives CDR1 MNHNS, CDR2 SASEGT. The CDR3 spans 15 residues.

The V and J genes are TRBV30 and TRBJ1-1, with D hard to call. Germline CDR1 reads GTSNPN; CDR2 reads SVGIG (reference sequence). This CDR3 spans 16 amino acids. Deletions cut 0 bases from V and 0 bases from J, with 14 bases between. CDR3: CAWSVLLGPMNTEAFF. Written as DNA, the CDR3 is TGTGCCTGGAGTGTATTACTAGGGCCCATGAACACTGAAGCTTTCTTT.

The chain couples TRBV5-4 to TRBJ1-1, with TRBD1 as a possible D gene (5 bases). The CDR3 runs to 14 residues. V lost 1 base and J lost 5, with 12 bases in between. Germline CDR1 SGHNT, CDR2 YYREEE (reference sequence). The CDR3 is CASSLPQGGTEAFF. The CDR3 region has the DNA TGTGCCAGCAGCTTGCCCCAGGGCGGAACTGAAGCTTTCTTT.

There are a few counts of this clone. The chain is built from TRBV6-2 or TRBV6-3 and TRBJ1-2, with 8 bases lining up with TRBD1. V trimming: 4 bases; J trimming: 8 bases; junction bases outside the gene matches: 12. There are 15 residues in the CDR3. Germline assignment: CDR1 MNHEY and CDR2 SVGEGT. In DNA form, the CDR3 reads TGTGCCAGCAGTTCCCCAGACTGGACAGGGTACGGCTACACCTTC. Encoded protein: CASSSPDWTGYGYTF.

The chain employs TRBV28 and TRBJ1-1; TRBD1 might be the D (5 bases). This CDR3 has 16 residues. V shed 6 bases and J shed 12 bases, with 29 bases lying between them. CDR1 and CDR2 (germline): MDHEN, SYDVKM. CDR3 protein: CASRVDSRSSGRRTFF. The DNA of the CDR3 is TGTGCCAGCAGGGTAGACAGTCGATCATCCGGGAGGAGGACTTTCTTT.

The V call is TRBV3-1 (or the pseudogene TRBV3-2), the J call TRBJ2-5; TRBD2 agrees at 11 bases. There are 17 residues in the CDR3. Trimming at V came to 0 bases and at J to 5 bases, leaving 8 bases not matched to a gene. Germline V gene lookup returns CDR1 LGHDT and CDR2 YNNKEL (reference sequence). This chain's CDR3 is CASSQEPSGGFGETQYF. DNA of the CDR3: TGTGCCAGCAGCCAAGAGCCTAGCGGGGGGTTTGGGGAGACCCAGTACTTC.

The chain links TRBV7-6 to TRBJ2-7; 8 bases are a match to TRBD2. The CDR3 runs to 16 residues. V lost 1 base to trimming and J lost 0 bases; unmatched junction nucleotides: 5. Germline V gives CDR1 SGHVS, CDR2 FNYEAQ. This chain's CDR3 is CASSLGIAGSSYEQYF. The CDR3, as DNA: TGTGCCAGCAGCTTAGGGATAGCGGGGAGCTCCTACGAGCAGTACTTC.

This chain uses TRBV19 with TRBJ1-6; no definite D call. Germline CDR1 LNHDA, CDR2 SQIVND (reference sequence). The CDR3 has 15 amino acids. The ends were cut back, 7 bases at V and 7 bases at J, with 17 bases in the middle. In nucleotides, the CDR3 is TGTGCCAGTACCAAAAGCTCGCCCGAGAATTCACCCCTCCACTTT. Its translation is CASTKSSPENSPLHF.

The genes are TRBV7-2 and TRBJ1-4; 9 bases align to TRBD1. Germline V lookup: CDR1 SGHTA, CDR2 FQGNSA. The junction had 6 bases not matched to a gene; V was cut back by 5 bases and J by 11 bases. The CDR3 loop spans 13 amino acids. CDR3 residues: CASSLWTGEKLFF. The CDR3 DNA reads TGTGCCAGCAGCCTCTGGACAGGGGAGAAACTGTTTTTT.

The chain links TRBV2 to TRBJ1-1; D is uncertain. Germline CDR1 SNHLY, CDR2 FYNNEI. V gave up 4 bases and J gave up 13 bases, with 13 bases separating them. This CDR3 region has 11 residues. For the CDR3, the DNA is TGTGCCAGCAGTGCAACCTCGGGTGGTTTCTTT. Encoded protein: CASSATSGGFF.

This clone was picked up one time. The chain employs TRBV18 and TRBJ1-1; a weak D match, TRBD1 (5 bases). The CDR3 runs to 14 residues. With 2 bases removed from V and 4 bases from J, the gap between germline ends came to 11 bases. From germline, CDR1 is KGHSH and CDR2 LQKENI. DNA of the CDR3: TGTGCCAGCTCACCAGAGCAGGGTAGCACTGAAGCTTTCTTT. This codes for CASSPEQGSTEAFF.

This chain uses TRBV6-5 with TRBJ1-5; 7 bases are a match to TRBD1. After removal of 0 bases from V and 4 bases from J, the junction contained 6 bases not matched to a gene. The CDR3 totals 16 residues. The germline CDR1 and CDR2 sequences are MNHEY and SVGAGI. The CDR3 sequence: CASSYSEVTGNQPQHF. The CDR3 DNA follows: TGTGCCAGCAGTTACTCGGAAGTGACAGGGAATCAGCCCCAGCATTTT.

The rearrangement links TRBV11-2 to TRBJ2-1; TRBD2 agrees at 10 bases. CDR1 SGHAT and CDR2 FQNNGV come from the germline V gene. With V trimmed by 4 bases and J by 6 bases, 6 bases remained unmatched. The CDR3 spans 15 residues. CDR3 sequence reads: CASSSSGTSVNEQFF. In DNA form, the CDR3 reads TGTGCCAGCAGCTCAAGTGGGACTAGCGTCAATGAGCAGTTCTTC.

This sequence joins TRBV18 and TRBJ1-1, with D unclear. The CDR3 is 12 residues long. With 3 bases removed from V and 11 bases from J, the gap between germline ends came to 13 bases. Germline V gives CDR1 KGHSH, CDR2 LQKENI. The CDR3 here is CASSPGSGRAFF. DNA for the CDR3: TGTGCCAGCTCACCCGGATCGGGGAGGGCTTTCTTT.